This T cell receptor beta chain was profiled in a study of beta chain features in type 1 diabetes. Expressed TCRB transcripts were sequenced because the entire RNA isolate underwent reverse transcription. The assay was immunoSEQ multiplex PCR, and TCRdb's table has in-frame clones only and misses some. The data show more than 300,000 clones, 10% to 15% seen once. The CDR3 spans 14 residues. V dropped 5 bases and J dropped 10; count of bases not matched to a gene: 11. Germline values: CDR1 SGHTA, CDR2 FQGTGA. Study findings and constraints: Type 1 diabetes patients had moderately but significantly shorter TCRB CDR3s in all four CD4+ subsets.

As for this clone: The antigen remains unidentified.

Sampling consisted of one heparinised blood draw per donor, averaging about 116 mL. Sequencing was carried out using naive CD4+ T cells from blood. This clonotype was obtained from a woman aged 18-29 years with type 1 diabetes. The chain is built from TRBV7-3 and TRBJ2-1, with 7 nucleotides matching TRBD2. DNA of the CDR3: TGTGCCAGCAGCCATGCAAGTCGACTAGCAGAGCAGTTCTTC. Translated, it gives CASSHASRLAEQFF.